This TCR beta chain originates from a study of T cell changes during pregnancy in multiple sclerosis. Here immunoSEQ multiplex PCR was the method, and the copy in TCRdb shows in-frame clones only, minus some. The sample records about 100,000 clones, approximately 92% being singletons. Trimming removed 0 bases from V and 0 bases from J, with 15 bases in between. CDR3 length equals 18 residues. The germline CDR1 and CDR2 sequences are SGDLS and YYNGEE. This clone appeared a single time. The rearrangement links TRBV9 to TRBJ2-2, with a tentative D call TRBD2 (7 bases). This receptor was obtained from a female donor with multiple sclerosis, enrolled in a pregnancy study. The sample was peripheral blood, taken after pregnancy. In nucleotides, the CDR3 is TGTGCCAGCAGCGTAGAGGGGGGGACCGTCGCGAACACCGGGGAGCTGTTTTTT. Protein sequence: CASSVEGGTVANTGELFF.